These T cell receptor beta chains were read from a single sample in a study of Ad26.COV2.S vaccination and SARS-CoV-2 variants. Clones were read by immunoSEQ multiplex PCR, and TCRdb kept only the in-frame ones, dropping some. The data show about 400,000 clones, with about 92% seen just once and 1.5% to 2% held by the top ten. The sequenced sample was peripheral blood, obtained in a trial of Ad26.COV2.S vaccine versus placebo. These receptors were obtained from a person between 18 and 59 years old who received the Ad26.COV2.S COVID-19 vaccine or a placebo. Both conserved end residues are part of each CDR3.

j_call	v_call	cdr3_aa
TRBJ2-1	TRBV19	CASKWSDSYNEQFF
TRBJ1-5	TRBV6-5	CASSYIAPPPGQPQHF
TRBJ1-4	TRBV7-9	CASSPGSGRWIF
TRBJ2-7	TRBV12-2	CASRLGRDRGLGAYEQYF
TRBJ1-1	TRBV4-1	CASSQVDTNTEAFF
TRBJ1-4	TRBV7-8	CASSPEVGPRGANEKLFF
TRBJ2-1	TRBV20-1	CSANGGNEQFF
TRBJ2-5	TRBV5-6	CASSLARRTETQYF
TRBJ2-3	TRBV18	CASSPIISQAYTDTQYF
TRBJ1-4	TRBV18	CASSKTGGTATNEKLFF
TRBJ2-3	TRBV9	CASSTGQSTDTQYF
TRBJ1-1	TRBV30	CAWSVRFLGQGEAFF
TRBJ2-4	TRBV3-1/TRBV3-2	CASSQKASLAGVFDIQYF
TRBJ2-3	TRBV7-2	CASSLVTSSDTQYF
TRBJ2-5	TRBV7-6	CASSLYRGYETQYF
TRBJ1-3	TRBV6-2/TRBV6-3	CASSYGSSGNGNTIYF
TRBJ1-1	TRBV18	CASSAGGGNTEAFF
TRBJ2-1	TRBV12-2	CASRLARGVLYNEQFF
TRBJ1-4	TRBV21-1	CASSPRRGEATNEKLFF
TRBJ2-3	TRBV7-2	CASTETGGPDTQYF
TRBJ2-7	TRBV7-9	CASSSYYGGQQYF
TRBJ2-1	TRBV4-3	CASSQEGLSYNEQFF
TRBJ1-4	TRBV3-1/TRBV3-2	CASSQGPRVGSNEKLFF
TRBJ2-7	TRBV2	CASSRGVLRGDTYEQYF
TRBJ2-7	TRBV5-4	CASSLRTAHREQYF
TRBJ2-3	TRBV19	CASSIPDRGLQDTQYF
TRBJ1-5	TRBV28	CASSSGHGPTGGKPQHF
TRBJ1-5	TRBV19	CASSATGGSNQPQHF
TRBJ2-4	TRBV6-1	CASSETYIQYF
TRBJ2-1	TRBV6-5	CASSLRPDAYNEQFF
TRBJ2-5	TRBV10-3	CAISESVQVQETQYF
TRBJ2-5	TRBV4-3	CASSVTRGGGGKTQYF
TRBJ2-5	TRBV6-2/TRBV6-3	CASSSDRTSGGEETQYF
TRBJ2-5	TRBV21-1	CASSTKDSQETQYF
TRBJ2-5	TRBV4-3	CASSQYGTSGVQETQYF
TRBJ1-2	TRBV7-2	CASSSAGTPSNYGYTF
TRBJ1-2	TRBV6-5	CASRFGQAGGGYTF
TRBJ2-3	TRBV7-6	CASSFTPTSTDTQYF
TRBJ1-2	TRBV29-1	CSVEDRVRAGGYTF
TRBJ1-5	TRBV28	CASRRDLSNQPQHF
TRBJ2-1	TRBV4-3	CASSQGSPGGNEQFF
TRBJ2-3	TRBV15	CATSRDKTSGSTDTQYF
TRBJ2-3	TRBV29-1	CSVEGGQGGGTDTQYF